These T cell receptor beta chains were read from a single sample in a study of Ad26.COV2.S vaccination and SARS-CoV-2 variants. TCRdb's table, derived via immunoSEQ multiplex PCR, lists solely in-frame clones and lacks some. The sample lists roughly 320,000 clones, around nine tenths occurring once. Source: peripheral blood, taken in a trial of Ad26.COV2.S vaccine versus placebo. These receptors were obtained from a person between 18 and 59 years old who received the Ad26.COV2.S COVID-19 vaccine or a placebo. Each CDR3 is given with its conserved first and last residue. Fields, in order: J gene, V gene, D gene, CDR3 protein. D genes are given only for firm matches.

J: TRBJ1-1
V: TRBV3-1/TRBV3-2
D: TRBD1
CDR3: CASSAPPRGQRNTEAFF

J: TRBJ2-1
V: TRBV7-3
D: NA
CDR3: CASSLTGRGEQFF

J: TRBJ1-1
V: TRBV5-1
D: NA
CDR3: CASSLVVNTEAFF

J: TRBJ2-1
V: TRBV11-3
D: TRBD1
CDR3: CASSTGDRGRYNEQFF

J: TRBJ2-7
V: TRBV4-1
D: NA
CDR3: CASSQDGYEQYF

J: TRBJ2-3
V: TRBV6-6
D: NA
CDR3: CASMREYPDTQYF

J: TRBJ1-3
V: TRBV18
D: NA
CDR3: CASSPPGAGGNTIYF

J: TRBJ1-1
V: TRBV9
D: NA
CDR3: CASSVATAPTEAFF

J: TRBJ1-5
V: TRBV19
D: NA
CDR3: CASSSFNQPQHF

J: TRBJ2-3
V: TRBV6-2/TRBV6-3
D: TRBD2
CDR3: CASSGLAGGPVTDTQYF

J: TRBJ2-7
V: TRBV21-1
D: NA
CDR3: CASSKEGDRGVNRAYEQYF

J: TRBJ2-3
V: TRBV18
D: TRBD2
CDR3: CASSRGFGLAGDTQYF

J: TRBJ2-7
V: TRBV7-3
D: NA
CDR3: CASSLPRDTYEQYF

J: TRBJ1-1
V: TRBV12-3/TRBV12-4
D: NA
CDR3: CASRYGQWREAFF

J: TRBJ2-7
V: TRBV7-9
D: NA
CDR3: CASSFGGSAYEQYF

J: TRBJ2-5
V: TRBV11-2
D: NA
CDR3: CASSLGLAADAQETQYF

J: TRBJ1-4
V: TRBV5-1
D: TRBD1
CDR3: CASSLGDRENEKLFF

J: TRBJ2-1
V: TRBV7-2
D: NA
CDR3: CASSLDPGGWYNEQFF

J: TRBJ1-3
V: TRBV24-1
D: NA
CDR3: CATSDSGQPNTIYF

J: TRBJ2-2
V: TRBV4-1
D: NA
CDR3: CASSQVGQTTGELFF

J: TRBJ2-5
V: TRBV5-1
D: NA
CDR3: CASSPEAETQYF

J: TRBJ1-1
V: TRBV7-9
D: TRBD1
CDR3: CASSLWTGSMNTEAFF

J: TRBJ1-2
V: TRBV5-1
D: NA
CDR3: CASSLNHVNYGYTF

J: TRBJ2-1
V: TRBV6-6
D: TRBD2
CDR3: CASSRLAGGPTWGNEQFF

J: TRBJ1-4
V: TRBV18
D: NA
CDR3: CASSPTVGGVATNEKLFF

J: TRBJ2-1
V: TRBV9
D: NA
CDR3: CASSVGDPYNEQFF

J: TRBJ1-5
V: TRBV5-4
D: NA
CDR3: CASSFWRGNQPQHF

J: TRBJ1-1
V: TRBV12-3/TRBV12-4
D: NA
CDR3: CASRTNTEAFF

J: TRBJ1-5
V: TRBV19
D: TRBD1
CDR3: CATRPDSRGLGQPQHF

J: TRBJ2-2
V: TRBV18
D: NA
CDR3: CASSPPMFGEGANTGELFF

J: TRBJ1-3
V: TRBV18
D: NA
CDR3: CASSPWAGLDGNTIYF

J: TRBJ2-5
V: TRBV30
D: TRBD1
CDR3: CAWGGQGRETQYF

J: TRBJ1-2
V: TRBV6-5
D: NA
CDR3: CAIKDPPNYGYTF

J: TRBJ2-2
V: TRBV4-2
D: TRBD2
CDR3: CASSQELAGVAGELFF

J: TRBJ2-1
V: TRBV30
D: NA
CDR3: CAWSVEGSSYNEQFF

J: TRBJ2-2
V: TRBV19
D: NA
CDR3: CASRVRGGQTGELFF

J: TRBJ2-4
V: TRBV3-1/TRBV3-2
D: TRBD1
CDR3: CASSQPGGSVKNIQYF

J: TRBJ2-7
V: TRBV7-7
D: TRBD2
CDR3: CASSPSGVDEQYF

J: TRBJ2-3
V: TRBV9
D: NA
CDR3: CASSIIAEPTDTQYF

J: TRBJ2-7
V: TRBV7-8
D: NA
CDR3: CASSLAGVSYEQYF

J: TRBJ1-6
V: TRBV5-4
D: NA
CDR3: CASSSKRSNARNSPLHF

J: TRBJ2-7
V: TRBV6-6
D: NA
CDR3: CASSWGRSSYEQYF

J: TRBJ2-2
V: TRBV9
D: NA
CDR3: CATGRGNTGELFF

J: TRBJ1-1
V: TRBV19
D: NA
CDR3: CASSLSGANTDTEAFF

J: TRBJ1-6
V: TRBV30
D: NA
CDR3: CAWRDSYNSPLHF

J: TRBJ1-4
V: TRBV19
D: NA
CDR3: CASSLTIGGEKLFF

J: TRBJ2-5
V: TRBV3-1/TRBV3-2
D: NA
CDR3: CASSQLSIGGETQYF

J: TRBJ1-5
V: TRBV14
D: TRBD1
CDR3: CASSQPWGQGYNQPQHF

J: TRBJ2-1
V: TRBV12-5
D: NA
CDR3: CASGLGRYNEQFF

J: TRBJ2-5
V: TRBV19
D: TRBD2
CDR3: CASSSGLAETQYF

J: TRBJ1-1
V: TRBV6-5
D: NA
CDR3: CASSYWPGGAFF

J: TRBJ1-2
V: TRBV27
D: TRBD1
CDR3: CASSLTGTKNYGYTF